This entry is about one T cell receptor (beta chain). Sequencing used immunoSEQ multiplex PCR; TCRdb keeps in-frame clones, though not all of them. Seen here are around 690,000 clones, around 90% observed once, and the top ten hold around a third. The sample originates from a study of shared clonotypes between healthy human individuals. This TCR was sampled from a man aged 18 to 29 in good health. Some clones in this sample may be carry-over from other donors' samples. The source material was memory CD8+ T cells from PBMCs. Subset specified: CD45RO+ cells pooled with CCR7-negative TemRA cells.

The CDR3 DNA reads as TGTGCCAGCAGCCCCCGACTAGCCTACGAGCAGTACTTC. Protein: CASSPRLAYEQYF. V and J are TRBV27 and TRBJ2-7; the D gene is possibly TRBD2 (6 bases). V dropped 6 bases and J dropped 2 bases, with 11 bases sitting between them. Germline CDR1 MNHEY, CDR2 SMNVEV (reference sequence). This CDR3 has 13 amino acids.